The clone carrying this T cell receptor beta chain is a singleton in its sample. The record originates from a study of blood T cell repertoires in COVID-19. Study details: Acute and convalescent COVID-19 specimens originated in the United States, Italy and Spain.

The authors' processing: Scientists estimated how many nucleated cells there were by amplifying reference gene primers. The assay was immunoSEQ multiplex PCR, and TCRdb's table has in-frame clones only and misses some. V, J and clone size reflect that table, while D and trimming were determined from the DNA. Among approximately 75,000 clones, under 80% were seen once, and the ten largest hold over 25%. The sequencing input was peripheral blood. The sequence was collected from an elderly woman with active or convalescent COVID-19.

CDR3 amino acids: CASSLTGTANTGELFF. CDR3 sequence (DNA): TGTGCCAGCAGCTTAACCGGGACAGCGAACACCGGGGAGCTGTTTTTT. The V and J genes are TRBV7-3 and TRBJ2-2, with 7 bases that match TRBD1. Germline-derived CDR1 and CDR2 are SGHTA and FQGTGA. The CDR3 contains 16 residues. J gave up 0 bases and V 0 bases, and 1 base lay outside the gene matches.